Each of the 17 T cell receptor beta chains below was sequenced from the same sample in a study of cytomegalovirus exposure and HLA in healthy donors. Primers for the PCR totalled 60 Vbeta and 13 Jbeta. Sequencing was performed with immunoSEQ multiplex PCR; in TCRdb, only in-frame clones are kept and a portion is missing. This table holds about 140,000 clones, approximately 80% found once. The sequenced sample consisted of PBMCs. The source of these receptors is a male donor in good health and CMV-seronegative.

The CDR3 DNA sequence: TGTGCCAGTAGTCTGGGACTAGCAGATACGCAGTATTTT. It codes for CASSLGLADTQYF. This rearrangement joins TRBV19 to TRBJ2-3, with 8 positions matching TRBD2. V gave up 5 bases and J gave up 4 bases; unmatched junction bases: 2. Germline loops: CDR1 LNHDA, CDR2 SQIVND (reference sequence). The CDR3 loop spans 13 amino acids.

This clone appeared a few times. This same CDR3 is encoded by further DNA sequences in the sample. The chain combines TRBV7-9 with TRBJ2-5, with 9 bases matching TRBD2. Per germline, CDR1 SEHNR and CDR2 FQNEAQ (reference sequence). The CDR3 totals 16 residues. Trimming took 4 bases from V and 5 from J; bases not matched to a gene: 11. The CDR3 here is CASSSLGAGGHETQYF. The CDR3 nucleotides read TGTGCCAGCAGCTCCTTAGGTGCGGGGGGGCACGAGACCCAGTACTTC.

This chain connects TRBV5-5 to TRBJ2-7; 7 positions agree with TRBD1. CDR1 and CDR2 from the germline V gene are SGHKS and YYEKEE (reference sequence). CDR3 length equals 17 residues. Trimming took 0 bases from V and 4 from J; bases not matched to a gene: 13. The CDR3 loop is CASSLAWVGGANYEQYF. The CDR3 DNA reads TGTGCCAGCAGCTTGGCCTGGGTAGGGGGCGCGAATTACGAGCAGTACTTC.

This clone was detected only a few times. V is TRBV7-9 and J is TRBJ2-1; 10 nucleotides match TRBD1. This CDR3 contains 16 residues. With 7 bases clipped from V and 1 base from J, the junction kept 7 bases outside the gene matches. Germline loops: CDR1 SEHNR, CDR2 FQNEAQ (reference sequence). CDR3 residues: CASNGQGVKSYNEQFF. In DNA form, the CDR3 reads TGTGCCAGCAACGGACAGGGGGTGAAGTCCTACAATGAGCAGTTCTTC.

The chain employs TRBV6-5 and TRBJ1-1, with unresolved D. The CDR3 runs to 14 residues. CDR1 and CDR2 (germline): MNHEY, SVGAGI. V shed 4 bases and J shed 4 bases, with 13 bases lying between them. CDR3 protein: CASSLGPRGTEAFF. CDR3 bases: TGTGCCAGCAGTTTGGGCCCTCGGGGCACTGAAGCTTTCTTT.

V usage is TRBV7-3 and J usage is TRBJ1-1; TRBD1 matches at 8 bases. The V and J ends lost 5 bases and 5 bases, in that order; junction bases with no gene match: 10. This CDR3 comprises 15 residues. Germline V CDR1 and CDR2: SGHTA, FQGTGA. The CDR3 spells CASSPQGARYTEAFF. CDR3 DNA: TGTGCCAGCAGCCCCCAGGGGGCGCGGTATACTGAAGCTTTCTTT.

V gene TRBV4-3 combines with J gene TRBJ1-4; TRBD1 aligns across 7 bases. In germline, CDR1 is LGHNA, CDR2 YSLEER. Germline trimming cut 1 base from V and 8 bases from J; bases unmatched to any gene: 10. The CDR3 length is 16 residues. Here the CDR3 DNA reads TGCGCCAGCAGCCAAGGTCCCTCAGGGGGTGGGGAAAAACTGTTTTTT. It translates to CASSQGPSGGGEKLFF.

J is TRBJ1-1 and V is TRBV5-6; 8 nucleotides match TRBD1. The CDR3 consists of 13 residues. J was trimmed by 4 bases and V by 2 bases; bases with no gene match: 1. Germline CDR1 and CDR2: SGHDT and YYEEEE. The CDR3 DNA follows: TGTGCCAGCAGCTTTGACAGGGGCACTGAAGCTTTCTTT. Translated: CASSFDRGTEAFF.

The chain carries TRBV4-2 and TRBJ1-2, with D possibly matching TRBD1 (5 bases). This CDR3 spans 14 amino acids. V was shortened by 1 base and J by 5 bases, with 11 bases between the two germline ends. Germline V gives CDR1 LGHNA, CDR2 YNFKEQ. The CDR3 sequence is CASSQAGGTYGYTF. CDR3 sequence (DNA): TGTGCCAGCAGCCAAGCGGGGGGAACTTATGGCTACACCTTC.

The rearrangement links TRBV5-5 to TRBJ2-3; 11 positions match TRBD2. Germline V lookup: CDR1 SGHKS, CDR2 YYEKEE (reference sequence). V dropped 3 bases and J dropped 6; count of bases not matched to a gene: 12. The CDR3 length is 17 residues. In nucleotides, the CDR3 is TGTGCCAGCAGCTCACGCTTACAGGGACTAGCGGTGGATACGCAGTATTTT. It codes for CASSSRLQGLAVDTQYF.

This clone was seen a single time. V usage is TRBV2 and J usage is TRBJ1-2; TRBD1 might be the D (5 bases). Trimming pared 0 bases from V and 7 bases from J, leaving 15 bases between. CDR1 and CDR2 (germline): SNHLY, FYNNEI. The CDR3 runs 15 residues. As DNA, the CDR3 is TGTGCCAGCAGTGAAGCGACTTCAGGGTACGGTGGCTACACCTTC. This gives the protein CASSEATSGYGGYTF.

CDR3 amino acids: CASQQEFGTEAFF. The CDR3 nucleotides read TGTGCCAGCCAACAGGAGTTCGGGACTGAAGCTTTCTTT. The chain recombines TRBV27 with TRBJ1-1, with D perhaps TRBD1 (5 bases). Trimming removed 8 bases from V and 5 bases from J, with 15 bases in between. There are 13 residues in the CDR3. Germline CDR1 is MNHEY and CDR2 is SMNVEV (reference sequence).

This clone was seen only once. This chain connects TRBV11-2 to TRBJ2-7; D is perhaps TRBD2 (7 bases). V gave up 2 bases and J gave up 5 bases, with 22 bases separating them. CDR1 is SGHAT, CDR2 FQNNGV, per germline. CDR3 size: 17 residues. CDR3 DNA: TGTGCCAGCAGCTTATTTACGGTTTTGGGGGGGCAGAACGAGCAGTACTTC. Translated: CASSLFTVLGGQNEQYF.

This clone was observed once. The rearrangement joins TRBV28 to TRBJ1-1; D not certain. Germline V gene data show CDR1 as MDHEN and CDR2 as SYDVKM. V was pared by 4 bases and J by 0 bases, with 9 bases between. The CDR3 covers 14 residues. This CDR3 reads CASSSEGLNTEAFF. In nucleotides, the CDR3 is TGTGCCAGCAGTTCTGAGGGCCTGAACACTGAAGCTTTCTTT.

This chain links TRBV7-3 with TRBJ1-1; 9 bases fit TRBD1. The length of the CDR3 is 13 residues. CDR1 and CDR2 from the germline V gene are SGHTA and FQGTGA. V lost 2 bases to trimming and J lost 7 bases; unmatched junction nucleotides: 2. CDR3 loop: CASSLGQGFEAFF. In nucleotides, the CDR3 is TGTGCCAGCAGCTTAGGACAGGGGTTTGAAGCTTTCTTT.

The chain carries TRBV2 and TRBJ1-2; 8 bases are a match to TRBD1. Trimming at V came to 0 bases and at J to 11 bases, leaving 5 bases not matched to a gene. CDR1 SNHLY and CDR2 FYNNEI come from the germline V gene. The CDR3 has 13 residues. For the CDR3, the DNA is TGTGCCAGCAGTGAAGCGCTTCAGGGGGCATACACCTTC. It yields the protein CASSEALQGAYTF. The full variable domain, completed using reference TRBV2 and TRBJ1-2, is EPEVTQTPSHQVTQMGQEVILRCVPISNHLYFYWYRQILGQKVEFLVSFYNNEISEKSEIFDDQFSVERPDGSNFTLKIRSTKLEDSAMYFCASSEALQGAYTFGSGTRLTVV.

V and J are TRBV9 and TRBJ1-2; 9 bases agree with TRBD1. J lost 3 bases, V lost 3 bases, and 0 bases had no gene match. The germline gives CDR1 SGDLS, CDR2 YYNGEE. This CDR3 is 13 amino acids long. Written as DNA, the CDR3 is TGTGCCAGCAGCGGGACAGGGGACTATGGCTACACCTTC. This gives the protein CASSGTGDYGYTF. Full variable domain (outside the CDR3, taken from reference TRBV9 and TRBJ1-2): DSGVTQTPKHLITATGQRVTLRCSPRSGDLSVYWYQQSLDQGLQFLIQYYNGEERAKGNILERFSAQQFPDLHSELNLSSLELGDSALYFCASSGTGDYGYTFGSGTRLTVV.